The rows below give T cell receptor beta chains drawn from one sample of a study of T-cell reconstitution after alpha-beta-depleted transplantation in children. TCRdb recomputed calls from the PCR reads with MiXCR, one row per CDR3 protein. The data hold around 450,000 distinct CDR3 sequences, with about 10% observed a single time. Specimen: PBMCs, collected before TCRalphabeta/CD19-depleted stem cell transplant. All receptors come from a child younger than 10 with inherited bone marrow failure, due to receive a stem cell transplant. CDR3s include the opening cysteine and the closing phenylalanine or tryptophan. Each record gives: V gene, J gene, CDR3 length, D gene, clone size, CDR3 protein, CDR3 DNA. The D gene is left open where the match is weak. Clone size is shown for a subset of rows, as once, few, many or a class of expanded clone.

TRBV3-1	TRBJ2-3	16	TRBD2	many	CASRPSLAGGPDTQYF	TGTGCCAGCAGACCCTCTCTAGCGGGAGGGCCAGATACGCAGTATTTT
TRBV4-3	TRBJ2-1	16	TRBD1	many	CASSARQGVLNNEQFF	TGCGCCAGCAGCGCCCGACAGGGGGTCCTAAACAATGAGCAGTTCTTC
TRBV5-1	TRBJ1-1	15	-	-	CASSAGDPHNTEAFF	TGCGCCAGCAGCGCAGGGGATCCACACAACACTGAAGCTTTCTTT
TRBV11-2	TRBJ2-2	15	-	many	CASSLEGANTGELFF	TGTGCCAGCAGCTTGGAGGGGGCCAACACCGGGGAGCTGTTTTTT
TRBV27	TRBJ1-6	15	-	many	CASSLEWGGSSPLHF	TGTGCCAGCAGTTTAGAGTGGGGGGGAAGTTCACCCCTCCACTTT
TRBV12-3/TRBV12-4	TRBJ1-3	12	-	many	CASRSGGNTIYF	TGTGCCAGCAGGTCCGGCGGCAACACCATATATTTT
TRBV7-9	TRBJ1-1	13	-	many	CASSRLPLGEAFF	TGTGCCAGCAGCCGACTTCCACTTGGGGAAGCTTTCTTT
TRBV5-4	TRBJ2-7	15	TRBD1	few	CASSRGQGARYEQYF	TGTGCCAGCAGCCGCGGACAGGGGGCGCGTTACGAGCAGTACTTC
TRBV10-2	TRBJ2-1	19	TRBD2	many	CASSEYGFLAGVEHNEQFF	TGCGCCAGCAGTGAGTACGGATTCCTAGCGGGAGTCGAACACAATGAGCAGTTCTTC
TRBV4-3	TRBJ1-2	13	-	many	CASSQDRGVGYTF	TGCGCCAGCAGCCAAGACAGGGGTGTAGGCTACACCTTC
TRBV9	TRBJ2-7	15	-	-	CASSVGPSETREQYF	TGTGCCAGCAGCGTAGGGCCTAGCGAGACTCGGGAGCAGTACTTC
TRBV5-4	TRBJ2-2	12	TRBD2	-	CASSAGGGELFF	TGTGCCAGCAGCGCGGGGGGCGGGGAGCTGTTTTTT
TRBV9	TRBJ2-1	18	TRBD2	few	CASSPRTSGRPSYNEQFF	TGTGCCAGCAGCCCCCGGACTAGCGGGAGGCCCTCCTACAATGAGCAGTTCTTC
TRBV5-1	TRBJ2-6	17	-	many	CASSLGRDYSGANVLTF	TGCGCCAGCAGCTTGGGTCGGGATTACTCTGGGGCCAACGTCCTGACTTTC
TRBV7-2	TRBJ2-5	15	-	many	CASSSSWIVTETQYF	TGTGCCAGCAGCTCCTCCTGGATCGTCACAGAGACCCAGTACTTC
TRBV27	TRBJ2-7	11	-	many	CASGAIYEQYF	TGTGCCAGTGGGGCTATATACGAGCAGTACTTC
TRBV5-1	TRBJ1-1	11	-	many	CASTTGAEAFF	TGCGCCAGCACCACCGGCGCTGAAGCTTTCTTT
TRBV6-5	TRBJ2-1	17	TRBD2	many	CASILRAATSGNYEQFF	TGTGCCAGCATTCTGAGGGCTGCGACTAGCGGGAACTATGAGCAGTTCTTC
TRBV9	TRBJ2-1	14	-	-	CASSVDALYNEQFF	TGTGCCAGCAGCGTAGACGCCCTCTACAATGAGCAGTTCTTC
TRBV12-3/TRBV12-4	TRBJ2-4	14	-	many	CASSVGGGGNIQYF	TGTGCCAGCAGTGTCGGTGGGGGCGGAAACATTCAGTACTTC
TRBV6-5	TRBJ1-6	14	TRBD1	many	CASSYGQGASPLHF	TGTGCCAGCAGTTACGGACAGGGGGCTTCACCCCTCCACTTT
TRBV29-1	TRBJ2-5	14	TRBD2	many	CSVPGTSGRETQYF	TGCAGCGTTCCCGGGACTAGCGGGAGAGAGACCCAGTACTTC
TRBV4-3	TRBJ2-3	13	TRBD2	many	CASSAGVTDTQYF	TGCGCCAGCAGCGCGGGAGTCACAGATACGCAGTATTTT
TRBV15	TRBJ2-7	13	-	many	CATTVGGSYEQYF	TGTGCCACCACGGTTGGAGGGAGCTACGAGCAGTACTTC
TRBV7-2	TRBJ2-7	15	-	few	CASSLFPSAPYEQYF	TGTGCCAGCAGCTTATTTCCTAGCGCACCCTACGAGCAGTACTTC
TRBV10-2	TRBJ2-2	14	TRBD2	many	CASSYGGGTGELFF	TGCGCCAGCAGTTACGGGGGGGGCACCGGGGAGCTGTTTTTT
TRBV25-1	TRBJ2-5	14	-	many	CASSENRDWETQYF	TGTGCCAGCAGTGAAAACAGGGATTGGGAGACCCAGTACTTC
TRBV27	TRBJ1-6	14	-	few	CASSQRGSNSPLHF	TGTGCCAGCAGCCAAAGGGGGTCTAATTCACCCCTCCACTTT
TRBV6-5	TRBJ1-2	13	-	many	CASSYQANYGYTF	TGTGCCAGCAGTTATCAGGCTAACTATGGCTACACCTTC
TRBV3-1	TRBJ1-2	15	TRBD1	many	CASSPLWGTGLGYTF	TGTGCCAGCAGCCCATTATGGGGGACAGGGCTCGGCTACACCTTC
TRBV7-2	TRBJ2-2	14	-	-	CASSPRLVSGELFF	TGTGCCAGCAGCCCCAGACTAGTTTCCGGGGAGCTGTTTTTT
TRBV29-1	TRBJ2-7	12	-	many	CSVEEEGSEQYF	TGCAGCGTTGAAGAAGAGGGGTCCGAGCAGTACTTC
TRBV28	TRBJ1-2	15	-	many	CASSGPREFFYGYTF	TGTGCCAGCAGTGGGCCTAGGGAGTTTTTCTATGGCTACACCTTC
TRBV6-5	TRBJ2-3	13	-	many	CASSWGEADTQYF	TGTGCCAGCAGTTGGGGAGAGGCAGATACGCAGTATTTT
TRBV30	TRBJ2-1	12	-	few	CAWSVIANEQFF	TGTGCCTGGAGTGTGATAGCTAATGAGCAGTTCTTC
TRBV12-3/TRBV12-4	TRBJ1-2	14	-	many	CASSSPGGSYGYTF	TGTGCCAGCAGTTCCCCCGGGGGCTCCTATGGCTACACCTTC
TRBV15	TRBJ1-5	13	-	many	CATSIGRDQPQHF	TGTGCCACCAGCATAGGACGGGATCAGCCCCAGCATTTT
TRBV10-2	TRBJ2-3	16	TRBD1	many	CASSERSGGQADTQYF	TGCGCCAGCAGTGAGAGGTCAGGGGGTCAAGCAGATACGCAGTATTTT
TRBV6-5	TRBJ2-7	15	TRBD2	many	CASSPRLAATYEQYF	TGTGCCAGCAGCCCCCGACTAGCGGCCACCTACGAGCAGTACTTC
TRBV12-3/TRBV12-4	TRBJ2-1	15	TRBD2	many	CASSLEAGGRNEQFF	TGTGCCAGCAGTTTAGAGGCGGGAGGGAGAAATGAGCAGTTCTTC
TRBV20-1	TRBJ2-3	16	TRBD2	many	CSADAGTSVSTDTQYF	TGCAGTGCTGATGCCGGGACTAGCGTAAGCACAGATACGCAGTATTTT
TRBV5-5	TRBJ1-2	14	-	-	CASSLVSFADGYTF	TGTGCCAGCAGCTTGGTGTCGTTCGCTGATGGCTACACCTTC
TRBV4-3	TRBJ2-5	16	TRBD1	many	CASSQVTDRGWETQYF	TGCGCCAGCAGCCAAGTCACAGACAGGGGTTGGGAGACCCAGTACTTC
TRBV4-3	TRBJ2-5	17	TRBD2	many	CASSQGPSGRAGETQYF	TGCGCCAGCAGCCAAGGTCCTAGCGGGAGGGCTGGAGAGACCCAGTACTTC